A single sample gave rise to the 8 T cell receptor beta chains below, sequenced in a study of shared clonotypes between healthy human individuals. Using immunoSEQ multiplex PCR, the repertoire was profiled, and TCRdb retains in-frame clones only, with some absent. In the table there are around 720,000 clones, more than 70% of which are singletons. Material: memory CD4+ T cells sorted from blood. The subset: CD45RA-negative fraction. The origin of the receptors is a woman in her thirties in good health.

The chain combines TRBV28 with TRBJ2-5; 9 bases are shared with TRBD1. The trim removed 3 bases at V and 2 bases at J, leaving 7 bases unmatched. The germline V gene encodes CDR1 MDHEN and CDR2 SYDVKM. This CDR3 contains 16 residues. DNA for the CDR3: TGTGCCAGCAGTTTGTCCGGGACAGGGTTTCAAGAGACCCAGTACTTC. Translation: CASSLSGTGFQETQYF. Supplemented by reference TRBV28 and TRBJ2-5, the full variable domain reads DVKVTQSSRYLVKRTGEKVFLECVQDMDHENMFWYRQDPGLGLRLIYFSYDVKMKEKGDIPEGYSVSREKKERFSLILESASTNQTSMYLCASSLSGTGFQETQYFGPGTRLLVL.

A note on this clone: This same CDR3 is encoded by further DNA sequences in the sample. CDR3 sequence (DNA): TGTGCCAGCAGCTGGACAGGGGGAGACACTGAAGCTTTCTTT. Encoded protein: CASSWTGGDTEAFF. V and J are TRBV2 and TRBJ1-1; 10 bases agree with TRBD1. Trimming took 6 bases from V and 3 from J; bases not matched to a gene: 4. CDR1 and CDR2 (germline): SNHLY, FYNNEI. The CDR3 loop spans 14 amino acids.

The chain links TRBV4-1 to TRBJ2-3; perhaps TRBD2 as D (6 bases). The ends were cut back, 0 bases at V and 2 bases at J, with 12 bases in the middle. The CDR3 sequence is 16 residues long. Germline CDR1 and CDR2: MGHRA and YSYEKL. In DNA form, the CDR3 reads TGCGCCAGCAGCCAAGACCTTTGGGACTCCACAGATACGCAGTATTTT. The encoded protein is CASSQDLWDSTDTQYF.

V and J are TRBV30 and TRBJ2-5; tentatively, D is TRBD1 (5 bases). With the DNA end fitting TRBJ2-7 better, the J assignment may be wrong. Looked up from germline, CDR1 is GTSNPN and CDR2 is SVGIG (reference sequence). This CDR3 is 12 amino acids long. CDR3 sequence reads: CAWSGQTYEQYF. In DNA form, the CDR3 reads TGTGCCTGGAGTGGACAGACCTACGAGCAGTACTTC.

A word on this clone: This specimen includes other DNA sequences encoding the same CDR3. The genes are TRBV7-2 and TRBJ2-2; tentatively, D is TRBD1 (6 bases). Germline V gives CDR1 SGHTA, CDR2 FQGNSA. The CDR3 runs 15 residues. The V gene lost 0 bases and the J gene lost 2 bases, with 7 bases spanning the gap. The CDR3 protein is CASSLAGTNTGELFF. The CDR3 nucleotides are TGTGCCAGCAGCTTAGCCGGGACAAACACCGGGGAGCTGTTTTTT.

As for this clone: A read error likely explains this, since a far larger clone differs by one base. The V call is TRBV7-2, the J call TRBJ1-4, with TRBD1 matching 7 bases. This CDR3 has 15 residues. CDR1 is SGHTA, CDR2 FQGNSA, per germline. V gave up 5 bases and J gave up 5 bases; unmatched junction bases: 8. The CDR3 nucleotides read TGTGCCAGCAGCCCTGGACAGGTGTTAAATGAAAAACTGTTTTTT. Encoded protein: CASSPGQVLNEKLFF.

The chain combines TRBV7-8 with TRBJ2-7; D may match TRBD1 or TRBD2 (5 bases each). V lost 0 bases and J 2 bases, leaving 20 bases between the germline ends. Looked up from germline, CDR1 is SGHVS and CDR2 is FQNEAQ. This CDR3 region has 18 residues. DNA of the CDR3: TGTGCCAGCAGCTTAGCAGGCCGGGGCCGATCTCAAGCCTACGAGCAGTACTTC. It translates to CASSLAGRGRSQAYEQYF.

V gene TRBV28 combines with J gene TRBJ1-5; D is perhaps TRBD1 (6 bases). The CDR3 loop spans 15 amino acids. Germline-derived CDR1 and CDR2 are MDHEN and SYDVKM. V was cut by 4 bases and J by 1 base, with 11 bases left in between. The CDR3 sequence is CASSSGEWSNQPQHF. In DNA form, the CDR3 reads TGTGCCAGCAGTTCAGGGGAGTGGAGCAATCAGCCCCAGCATTTT.